The next 30 T cell receptor beta chains were all read from a single sample in a study of blood T cell repertoires in COVID-19. Libraries were prepared by immunoSEQ multiplex PCR; TCRdb keeps only in-frame clonotypes and omits some of them. The table records 200,000 to 250,000 clones, roughly 83% of them present only once. Input material: peripheral blood. These receptors were collected from a man older than 75 with acute or convalescent COVID-19.

The genes are TRBV19 and TRBJ2-7; tentatively, D is TRBD2 (6 bases). V shed 0 bases and J shed 3 bases, with 12 bases lying between them. The CDR3 sequence is 15 residues long. In germline, CDR1 is LNHDA, CDR2 SQIVND (reference sequence). The CDR3 reads CASSIDGTAYYEQYF. The CDR3 DNA reads TGTGCCAGTAGTATAGACGGGACTGCCTACTACGAGCAGTACTTC.

The rearrangement uses TRBV6-5 and TRBJ2-5; possibly TRBD1 for D (5 bases). The germline V gene encodes CDR1 MNHEY and CDR2 SVGAGI. Deletions cut 6 bases from V and 2 bases from J, with 13 bases between. The CDR3 is 14 residues long. The CDR3 region has the DNA TGTGCCAGCAGGCCTACAGGCGTTCAAGAGACCCAGTACTTC. Translation: CASRPTGVQETQYF.

The chain employs TRBV6-5 and TRBJ1-4; no reliable D call. Germline CDR1 reads MNHEY; CDR2 reads SVGAGI. Deletions cut 2 bases from V and 5 bases from J, with 9 bases between. The CDR3 runs to 14 residues. CDR3: CASSYGRSNEKLFF. Written as DNA, the CDR3 is TGTGCCAGCAGTTACGGGAGGTCGAATGAAAAACTGTTTTTT.

This sequence joins TRBV4-1 and TRBJ2-7; 7 bases line up with TRBD1. The CDR3 is 12 amino acids. V was pared by 6 bases and J by 6 bases, with 5 bases of the junction left unmatched. CDR1 is MGHRA and CDR2 is YSYEKL in the germline V gene. CDR3 DNA sequence: TGCGCCAGCAGTCAGACAGGGCTCGAGCAGTACTTC. Translating it yields CASSQTGLEQYF.

This sequence joins TRBV5-4 and TRBJ1-4, with D uncertain. V was cut by 0 bases and J by 5 bases, with 8 bases left in between. This CDR3 has 14 residues. The germline gives CDR1 SGHNT, CDR2 YYREEE (reference sequence). The CDR3 nucleotides read TGTGCCAGCAGCTTGGCCCCGGGGAATGAAAAACTGTTTTTT. Translating it yields CASSLAPGNEKLFF.

The chain links TRBV27 to TRBJ2-6; D may be TRBD1 (6 bases). The germline gives CDR1 MNHEY, CDR2 SMNVEV (reference sequence). This CDR3 region has 18 residues. The V end lost 3 bases, the J end lost 4 bases, and 19 bases lay between the germline ends. The CDR3 region has the DNA TGTGCCAGCAGTTTCCGGACTTCCACCCAGGGGGGGGCCAACGTCCTGACTTTC. This gives the protein CASSFRTSTQGGANVLTF. The variable domain in full, with the rest retrieved from reference TRBV27 and TRBJ2-6, is EAQVTQNPRYLITVTGKKLTVTCSQNMNHEYMSWYRQDPGLGLRQIYYSMNVEVTDKGDVPEGYKVSRKEKRNFPLILESPSPNQTSLYFCASSFRTSTQGGANVLTFGAGSRLTVL.

CDR3 sequence reads: CSVADTGELFF. The CDR3 coding sequence is TGCAGCGTTGCTGACACCGGGGAGCTGTTTTTT. The V call is TRBV29-1, the J call TRBJ2-2; D remains ambiguous. Trimming cost V 4 bases and J 3 bases, with 3 bases left between them. Germline values: CDR1 SQVTM, CDR2 ANQGSEA. The CDR3 consists of 11 residues.

This clone was counted once. The CDR3 region is CASSDPESTGPQHF. In DNA form, the CDR3 reads TGTGCCAGCAGTGACCCGGAGAGCACGGGGCCCCAGCATTTT. The rearrangement uses TRBV6-1 and TRBJ1-5, with D uncertain. The CDR3 covers 14 residues. CDR1 and CDR2 from the germline V gene are MNHNS and SASEGT. The ends were cut back, 3 bases at V and 9 bases at J, with 15 bases in the middle.

This rearrangement joins TRBV11-2 to TRBJ2-3, with 7 bases lining up with TRBD2. Germline-derived CDR1 and CDR2 are SGHAT and FQNNGV. The CDR3 loop spans 15 amino acids. With 1 base clipped from V and 0 bases from J, the junction kept 1 base outside the gene matches. The CDR3 region is CASSLGLASTDTQYF. CDR3 coding DNA: TGTGCCAGCAGCTTAGGACTAGCTAGCACAGATACGCAGTATTTT.

The V gene is TRBV28, the J gene TRBJ1-2; tentatively, D is TRBD1 (5 bases). V was cut by 7 bases and J by 1 base, with 10 bases left in between. Per germline, CDR1 MDHEN and CDR2 SYDVKM. The CDR3 totals 13 residues. The CDR3 loop reads CASNRGFNYGYTF. CDR3 coding DNA: TGTGCCAGCAATAGGGGATTTAACTATGGCTACACCTTC.

The chain couples TRBV7-8 to TRBJ2-1, with D perhaps TRBD1 (8 bases). The germline gives CDR1 SGHVS, CDR2 FQNEAQ. V lost 5 bases to trimming and J lost 0 bases, with 17 bases between them. The CDR3 consists of 17 residues. Written as DNA, the CDR3 is TGTGCCAGCAGCACCGACAGGGGACTAAGCTCCTACAATGAGCAGTTCTTC. The encoded protein is CASSTDRGLSSYNEQFF.

The chain recombines TRBV5-4 with TRBJ2-1; 10 bases are shared with TRBD2. In germline, CDR1 is SGHNT, CDR2 YYREEE (reference sequence). CDR3 length: 15 residues. J lost 0 bases, V lost 3 bases, and 0 bases had no gene match. CDR3 protein: CASSSSGSSYNEQFF. CDR3 DNA: TGTGCCAGCAGCTCTAGCGGGAGCTCCTACAATGAGCAGTTCTTC.

The CDR3 loop reads CASSRHEGRADQTQYF. Here the CDR3 DNA reads TGTGCCAGCAGCCGCCATGAGGGGAGGGCCGATCAGACCCAGTACTTC. The chain couples TRBV3-1 (or the pseudogene TRBV3-2) to TRBJ2-5; 7 bases map to TRBD2. From germline, CDR1 is LGHDT and CDR2 YNNKEL (reference sequence). Unmatched junction bases numbered 14, after V lost 4 bases and J lost 6 bases. The CDR3 has 16 residues.

This chain links TRBV3-1 (or the pseudogene TRBV3-2) with TRBJ2-5; 9 bases agree with TRBD1. With 3 bases clipped from V and 7 bases from J, the junction kept 6 bases outside the gene matches. The germline V gene has CDR1 LGHDT and CDR2 YNNKEL (reference sequence). CDR3 length: 14 residues. CDR3 DNA: TGTGCCAGCAGCCACCACAGGGGGCCGCCGACCCAGTACTTC. Encoded protein: CASSHHRGPPTQYF.

The CDR3 reads CASSVDPTGEKLFF. The CDR3 nucleotides read TGTGCCAGCAGCGTAGATCCGACGGGTGAAAAACTGTTTTTT. The V call is TRBV9, the J call TRBJ1-4; D not resolved. Germline values: CDR1 SGDLS, CDR2 YYNGEE. Trimming cost V 0 bases and J 7 bases, with 10 bases left between them. CDR3 size: 14 residues.

The rearrangement joins TRBV27 to TRBJ1-4, with 8 bases identical to TRBD1. The V gene's germline CDR1 is MNHEY and CDR2 SMNVEV (reference sequence). Unmatched junction bases numbered 15, after V lost 8 bases and J lost 10 bases. The CDR3 is made up of 15 amino acids. Here the CDR3 reads CASPRPQGAWGKLFF. The CDR3 region has the DNA TGTGCCAGCCCGAGACCGCAGGGGGCATGGGGAAAACTGTTTTTT. Filled out from reference TRBV27 and TRBJ1-4, the complete variable domain reads EAQVTQNPRYLITVTGKKLTVTCSQNMNHEYMSWYRQDPGLGLRQIYYSMNVEVTDKGDVPEGYKVSRKEKRNFPLILESPSPNQTSLYFCASPRPQGAWGKLFFGSGTQLSVL.

V and J are TRBV6-6 and TRBJ1-2; D perhaps matches TRBD1 (6 bases). With 5 bases removed from V and 0 bases from J, the gap between germline ends came to 13 bases. The germline CDR1 and CDR2 sequences are MNHNY and SVGAGI (reference sequence). The CDR3 is 15 residues long. In nucleotides, the CDR3 is TGTGCCAGCAGTCAGGGGAAAGGGTCTAACTATGGCTACACCTTC. Translated: CASSQGKGSNYGYTF.

The V gene is TRBV28, the J gene TRBJ2-5, with 8 bases that match TRBD1. The germline gives CDR1 MDHEN, CDR2 SYDVKM. V shed 7 bases, J shed 2 bases, and the junction held 3 bases outside the gene matches. This CDR3 has 13 amino acids. CDR3 protein: CASTGQGQETQYF. For the CDR3, the DNA is TGTGCCAGCACCGGACAGGGACAAGAGACCCAGTACTTC.

This chain uses TRBV2 with TRBJ2-5; the D is unclear. Germline CDR1 SNHLY, CDR2 FYNNEI. CDR3 length equals 17 residues. Trimming removed 3 bases at V and 0 bases at J, with 17 bases between. The chain's CDR3 is CASSDIPGRLNQETQYF. The CDR3 nucleotides read TGTGCCAGCAGTGACATCCCGGGTAGGCTAAACCAAGAGACCCAGTACTTC.

The sample holds a few counts of this clone. The V call is TRBV5-4, the J call TRBJ1-2, with TRBD1 as a possible D gene (6 bases). V was cut by 2 bases and J by 0 bases, with 8 bases left in between. The CDR3 consists of 14 residues. The V gene's germline CDR1 is SGHNT and CDR2 YYREEE (reference sequence). CDR3 in DNA: TGTGCCAGCAGCTTAGGGGGTACTAACTATGGCTACACCTTC. It is translated as CASSLGGTNYGYTF.

The chain carries TRBV4-2 and TRBJ1-5, with 7 bases that match TRBD1. CDR1 LGHNA and CDR2 YNFKEQ come from the germline V gene. V shed 4 bases and J 7 bases; nucleotides not matched to a gene: 4. This CDR3 comprises 13 residues. The DNA of the CDR3 is TGTGCCAGCAGCCCCTTAGGGGGCCAGCCCCAGCATTTT. As protein: CASSPLGGQPQHF.

This clone has a handful of counts. V and J are TRBV3-1 (or the pseudogene TRBV3-2) and TRBJ1-1; no firm D call. Trimming took 0 bases from V and 4 from J, leaving 12 bases between them. The CDR3 totals 15 residues. Germline loops: CDR1 LGHDT, CDR2 YNNKEL (reference sequence). CDR3: CASSQESILGTEAFF. In DNA form, the CDR3 reads TGTGCCAGCAGCCAAGAGTCCATCCTAGGCACTGAAGCTTTCTTT.

V and J are TRBV10-3 and TRBJ2-7; no clear D gene. The CDR3 length is 11 residues. The V gene's germline CDR1 is ENHRY and CDR2 SYGVKD. With 9 bases removed from V and 3 bases from J, the gap between germline ends came to 9 bases. CDR3 loop: CAITNSYEQYF. The CDR3 DNA follows: TGTGCCATTACGAACAGCTACGAGCAGTACTTC.

The chain has TRBV5-1 and TRBJ2-7, with TRBD1 matching over 10 bases. CDR1 is SGHRS and CDR2 is YFSETQ in the germline V gene. The junction had 3 bases not matched to a gene; V was cut back by 6 bases and J by 0 bases. CDR3 length equals 14 residues. CDR3 sequence (DNA): TGCGCCAGCACCGGGACAGGGGACTCCTACGAGCAGTACTTC. As protein: CASTGTGDSYEQYF.

The rearrangement uses TRBV29-1 and TRBJ1-3; D is ambiguous. The germline gives CDR1 SQVTM, CDR2 ANQGSEA. The CDR3 consists of 14 residues. V dropped 3 bases and J dropped 3 bases, with 12 bases sitting between them. The CDR3 spells CSVDIEGFGNTIYF. CDR3 in DNA: TGCAGCGTTGATATCGAGGGTTTTGGAAACACCATATATTTT.

V gene TRBV3-1 (or the pseudogene TRBV3-2) combines with J gene TRBJ2-2; D perhaps matches TRBD2 (6 bases). In germline, CDR1 is LGHDT, CDR2 YNNKEL (reference sequence). V was trimmed by 0 bases and J by 9 bases, leaving 8 bases between them. The CDR3 loop spans 13 amino acids. The DNA for the CDR3 is TGTGCCAGCAGCCAAGAAAGCGGGTGGGAGCTGTTTTTT. Its protein is CASSQESGWELFF.

The CDR3 DNA follows: TGTGCCAGCAGCTTGGTCTCGGGCAATGAGCAGTTCTTC. Translated, it gives CASSLVSGNEQFF. The chain has TRBV5-5 and TRBJ2-1; no clear D. Trimming pared 0 bases from V and 6 bases from J, leaving 7 bases between. This CDR3 has 13 residues. Germline CDR1 and CDR2: SGHKS and YYEKEE (reference sequence).

J is TRBJ1-4 and V is TRBV18; TRBD1 agrees at 10 bases. The CDR3 is made up of 17 amino acids. From germline, CDR1 is KGHSH and CDR2 LQKENI. V shed 3 bases and J 2 bases; nucleotides not matched to a gene: 6. CDR3 sequence reads: CASSPGGTGVTNEKLFF. The CDR3, as DNA: TGTGCCAGCTCACCTGGAGGGACAGGGGTCACTAATGAAAAACTGTTTTTT.

V and J are TRBV5-5 and TRBJ1-1, with D tentatively TRBD1 (6 bases). The length of the CDR3 is 16 residues. CDR1 SGHKS and CDR2 YYEKEE come from the germline V gene (reference sequence). Trimming removed 4 bases at V and 1 base at J, with 17 bases between. The CDR3 bases are TGTGCCAGCAGCGCGCAGGGGTTATTTTCGAACACTGAAGCTTTCTTT. This translates into CASSAQGLFSNTEAFF.

This clone was observed once. This rearrangement joins TRBV19 to TRBJ1-6; no firm D call. The V end was cut by 4 bases, the J end by 0 bases, with 7 bases between. The CDR3 extends over 15 amino acids. CDR1 LNHDA and CDR2 SQIVND come from the germline V gene (reference sequence). The CDR3 loop is CASSTERSYNSPLHF. CDR3 in DNA: TGTGCCAGTAGTACAGAGCGCTCCTATAATTCACCCCTCCACTTT.